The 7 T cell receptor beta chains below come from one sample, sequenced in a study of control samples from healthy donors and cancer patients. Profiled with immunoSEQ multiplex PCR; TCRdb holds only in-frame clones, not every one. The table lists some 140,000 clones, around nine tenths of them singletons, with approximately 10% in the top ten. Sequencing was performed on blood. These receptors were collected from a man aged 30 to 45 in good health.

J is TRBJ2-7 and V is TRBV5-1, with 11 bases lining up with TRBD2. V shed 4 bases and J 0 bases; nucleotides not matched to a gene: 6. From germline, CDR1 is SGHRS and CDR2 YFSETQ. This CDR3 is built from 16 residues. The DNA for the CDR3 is TGCGCCAGCAGCCGCAGCGGGACTAGCGGCTCCTACGAGCAGTACTTC. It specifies CASSRSGTSGSYEQYF.

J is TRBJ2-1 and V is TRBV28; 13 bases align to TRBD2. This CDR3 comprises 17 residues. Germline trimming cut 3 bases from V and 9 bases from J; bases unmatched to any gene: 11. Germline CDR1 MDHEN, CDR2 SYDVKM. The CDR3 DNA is TGTGCCAGCAGTTTGACCCACGCCGGGACTAGCGGGATTGAGCAGTTCTTC. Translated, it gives CASSLTHAGTSGIEQFF.

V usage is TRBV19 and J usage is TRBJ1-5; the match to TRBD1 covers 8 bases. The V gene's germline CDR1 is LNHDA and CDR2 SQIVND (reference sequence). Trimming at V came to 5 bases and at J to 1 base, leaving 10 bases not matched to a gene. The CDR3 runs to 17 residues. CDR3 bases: TGTGCCAGTAGTTACAGGGGGATTAGAGTGAGCAATCAGCCCCAGCATTTT. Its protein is CASSYRGIRVSNQPQHF.

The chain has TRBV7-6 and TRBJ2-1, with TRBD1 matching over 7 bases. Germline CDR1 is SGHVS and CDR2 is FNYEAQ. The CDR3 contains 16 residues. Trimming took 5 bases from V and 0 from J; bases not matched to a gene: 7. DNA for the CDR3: TGTGCCAGCAGCAGCTGGGACAGAGGCTCCTACAATGAGCAGTTCTTC. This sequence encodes CASSSWDRGSYNEQFF.

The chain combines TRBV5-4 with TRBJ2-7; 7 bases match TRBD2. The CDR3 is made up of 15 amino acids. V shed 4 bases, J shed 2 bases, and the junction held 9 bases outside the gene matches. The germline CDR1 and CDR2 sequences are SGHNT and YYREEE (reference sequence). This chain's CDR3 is CASSPGAGPTYEQYF. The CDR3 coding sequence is TGTGCCAGCAGCCCTGGAGCGGGACCTACCTACGAGCAGTACTTC. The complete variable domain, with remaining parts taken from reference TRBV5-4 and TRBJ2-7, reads ETGVTQSPTHLIKTRGQQVTLRCSSQSGHNTVSWYQQALGQGPQFIFQYYREEENGRGNFPPRFSGLQFPNYSSELNVNALELDDSALYLCASSPGAGPTYEQYFGPGTRLTVT.

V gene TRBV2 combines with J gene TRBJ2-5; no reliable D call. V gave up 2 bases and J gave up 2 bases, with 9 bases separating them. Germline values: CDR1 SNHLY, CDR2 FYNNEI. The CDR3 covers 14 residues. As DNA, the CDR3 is TGTGCCAGCAGTGAAATGGCAGCTCAAGAGACCCAGTACTTC. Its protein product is CASSEMAAQETQYF.

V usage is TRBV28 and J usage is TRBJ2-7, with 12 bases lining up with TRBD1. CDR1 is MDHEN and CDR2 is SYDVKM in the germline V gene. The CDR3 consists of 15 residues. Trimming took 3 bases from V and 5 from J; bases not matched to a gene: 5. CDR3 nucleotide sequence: TGTGCCAGCAGTTTGCTGGGACAGGGGGCCGACGAGCAGTACTTC. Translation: CASSLLGQGADEQYF.